The 18 T cell receptor beta chains reported below all come from one sample, sequenced in a study of T cell responses to AZD1222 COVID-19 vaccine. Produced via immunoSEQ multiplex PCR; TCRdb's table is partial and in-frame only. The sample includes approximately 160,000 clones, 90% to 95% seen only once; the top ten take under 5.5%. The sequenced sample was peripheral blood, obtained on day 0 of AZD1222 vaccination. These TCRs come from an adult in good health.

The chain is built from TRBV10-3 and TRBJ1-2, with D possibly matching TRBD1 (5 bases). Germline lookup yields CDR1 ENHRY and CDR2 SYGVKD. The V end was cut by 5 bases, the J end by 5 bases, with 30 bases between. The CDR3 totals 19 residues. CDR3 sequence (DNA): TGTGCCATCAGTACGGACATGCCAAGGACTGAAAACTTACGATATGGCTACACCTTC. Translated, it gives CAISTDMPRTENLRYGYTF.

This clone was counted once. The chain carries TRBV28 and TRBJ2-1; D may be TRBD2 (6 bases). CDR3 size: 17 residues. Germline CDR1 is MDHEN and CDR2 is SYDVKM. Deletions cut 4 bases from V and 2 bases from J, with 18 bases between. CDR3 amino acids: CASSSPLSGDAYNEQFF. CDR3 sequence (DNA): TGTGCCAGCAGTTCCCCACTATCGGGAGATGCCTACAATGAGCAGTTCTTC.

This clone was seen just once. The V call is TRBV4-1, the J call TRBJ2-2; D is undetermined. Trimming took 1 base from V and 4 from J, leaving 4 bases between them. CDR3 length equals 13 residues. Germline CDR1 is MGHRA and CDR2 is YSYEKL. CDR3 sequence (DNA): TGCGCCAGCAGCCAAGCGAGCACCGGGGAGCTGTTTTTT. It yields the protein CASSQASTGELFF.

This chain uses TRBV6-2 or TRBV6-3 with TRBJ1-3, with 9 positions matching TRBD1. The CDR3 has 16 residues. CDR1 and CDR2 (germline): MNHEY, SVGEGT. The junction had 10 bases not matched to a gene; V was cut back by 5 bases and J by 5 bases. CDR3 sequence (DNA): TGTGCCAGCAGTGAGACCGGGACAGGGAGAAGAAACACCATATATTTT. It codes for CASSETGTGRRNTIYF.

The chain has TRBV25-1 and TRBJ2-2, with D tentatively TRBD1 or TRBD2 (5 bases each). The length of the CDR3 is 15 residues. Germline V gene data show CDR1 as MGHDK and CDR2 as SYGVNS. Trimming shortened V by 5 bases and J by 3 bases, and 13 bases separated the two germline ends. This chain's CDR3 is CASSLAGRHTGELFF. The CDR3 coding sequence is TGTGCCAGCAGTCTTGCAGGGAGACACACCGGGGAGCTGTTTTTT.

This sequence joins TRBV28 and TRBJ1-2, with D tentatively TRBD1 (6 bases). V was cut by 8 bases and J by 5 bases, with 18 bases left in between. Germline V gene lookup returns CDR1 MDHEN and CDR2 SYDVKM. This CDR3 is built from 14 residues. The CDR3 protein is CASAKGGIPYGYTF. The CDR3 bases are TGTGCCAGCGCCAAGGGGGGGATCCCTTATGGCTACACCTTC.

The chain uses TRBV6-5 and TRBJ2-7, with a possible D match to TRBD2 (5 bases). CDR3 length: 13 amino acids. Trimming took off 4 bases at V and 2 bases at J, with 9 bases between the two ends. From germline, CDR1 is MNHEY and CDR2 SVGAGI. The CDR3 sequence is CASSFSAAYEQYF. DNA of the CDR3: TGTGCCAGCAGTTTCTCAGCGGCCTACGAGCAGTACTTC.

The gene calls are TRBV11-3 and TRBJ2-1; no definite D call. V was pared by 11 bases and J by 2 bases, with 31 bases between. CDR1 and CDR2 from the germline V gene are SGHNT and YENEEA. This CDR3 contains 19 residues. The CDR3 DNA reads TGTGCCCGCACATGGAACCCGATTCCTAATATTCTGACCTACAATGAGCAGTTCTTC. It is translated as CARTWNPIPNILTYNEQFF. Filled out from reference TRBV11-3 and TRBJ2-1, the complete variable domain reads EAGVVQSPRYKIIEKKQPVAFWCNPISGHNTLYWYLQNLGQGPELLIRYENEEAVDDSQLPKDRFSAERLKGVDSTLKIQPAELGDSAVYLCARTWNPIPNILTYNEQFFGPGTRLTVL.

The chain carries TRBV5-5 and TRBJ1-1; D may be TRBD1 (5 bases). The CDR3 runs to 14 residues. Germline CDR1 reads SGHKS; CDR2 reads YYEKEE (reference sequence). The V end was cut by 7 bases, the J end by 0 bases, with 13 bases between. CDR3 in amino acids: CASLTGTMNTEAFF. In DNA, the CDR3 is TGTGCCAGCTTAACGGGGACCATGAACACTGAAGCTTTCTTT. Full variable domain (outside the CDR3, taken from reference TRBV5-5 and TRBJ1-1): DAGVTQSPTHLIKTRGQQVTLRCSPISGHKSVSWYQQVLGQGPQFIFQYYEKEERGRGNFPDRFSARQFPNYSSELNVNALLLGDSALYLCASLTGTMNTEAFFGQGTRLTVV.

This clone was detected only once. The chain links TRBV5-1 to TRBJ1-2; D is unresolved. This CDR3 has 12 amino acids. Germline V gene sequence: CDR1 SGHRS, CDR2 YFSETQ. V was trimmed by 0 bases and J by 8 bases, leaving 8 bases between them. The CDR3 nucleotides read TGCGCCAGCAGCTTGGCAGGTCCCGGCTACACCTTC. Protein: CASSLAGPGYTF. The full variable domain, completed using reference TRBV5-1 and TRBJ1-2, is KAGVTQTPRYLIKTRGQQVTLSCSPISGHRSVSWYQQTPGQGLQFLFEYFSETQRNKGNFPGRFSGRQFSNSRSEMNVSTLELGDSALYLCASSLAGPGYTFGSGTRLTVV.

This clone was seen a single time. V is TRBV12-3 or TRBV12-4 and J is TRBJ1-1; unclear D gene. CDR3 length: 13 amino acids. Between the trimmed V and J ends, which lost 3 bases and 8 bases, there was a span of 13 bases. The CDR3 DNA sequence: TGTGCCAGCAGTTTTCATCCGGGGTACGAAGCTTTCTTT. This encodes CASSFHPGYEAFF.

The rearrangement links TRBV28 to TRBJ2-1; TRBD2 agrees at 8 bases. The CDR3 sequence is 15 residues long. With V trimmed by 6 bases and J by 4 bases, 8 bases remained unmatched. The V gene's germline CDR1 is MDHEN and CDR2 SYDVKM. CDR3 region: CASRHGLALYNEQFF. DNA of the CDR3: TGTGCCAGCAGACATGGACTAGCCTTGTACAATGAGCAGTTCTTC.

The chain joins TRBV19 to TRBJ1-5, with 9 positions matching TRBD1. Trimming took 8 bases from V and 6 from J; bases not matched to a gene: 8. The CDR3 is made up of 14 amino acids. Germline assignment: CDR1 LNHDA and CDR2 SQIVND (reference sequence). The CDR3, as DNA: TGTGCCAGTGAACCGGGACAGGGTTTTCAGCCCCAGCATTTT. It codes for CASEPGQGFQPQHF.

The chain recombines TRBV3-1 (or the pseudogene TRBV3-2) with TRBJ1-2; tentatively, D is TRBD1 (5 bases). The germline gives CDR1 LGHDT, CDR2 YNNKEL (reference sequence). The length of the CDR3 is 12 residues. Trimming took off 4 bases at V and 7 bases at J, with 10 bases between the two ends. CDR3 residues: CASSPRDSGYTF. In DNA, the CDR3 is TGTGCCAGCAGCCCCCGCGACAGTGGCTACACCTTC.

The rearrangement joins TRBV6-5 to TRBJ1-5, with TRBD1 matching 8 bases. This CDR3 contains 14 residues. V lost 6 bases, J lost 6 bases, and 7 bases stayed unmatched. Germline V gene sequence: CDR1 MNHEY, CDR2 SVGAGI. In DNA form, the CDR3 reads TGTGCCAGCAGCCTAACCGACAGGGGTCAGCCCCAGCATTTT. Amino acid sequence: CASSLTDRGQPQHF.

The V call is TRBV25-1, the J call TRBJ2-3, with D possibly matching TRBD1 (5 bases). V lost 1 base to trimming and J lost 6 bases, with 14 bases between them. Germline CDR1 is MGHDK and CDR2 is SYGVNS. The CDR3 is 15 residues long. The CDR3 loop reads CASSELSIPGDTQYF. The CDR3, as DNA: TGTGCCAGCAGTGAATTATCGATTCCAGGGGATACGCAGTATTTT. Complete variable domain (other parts from reference TRBV25-1 and TRBJ2-3): EADIYQTPRYLVIGTGKKITLECSQTMGHDKMYWYQQDPGMELHLIHYSYGVNSTEKGDLSSESTVSRIRTEHFPLTLESARPSHTSQYLCASSELSIPGDTQYFGPGTRLTVL.

In its sample, this clone was seen a few times. The genes are TRBV4-2 and TRBJ2-7; maybe TRBD2 (6 bases). The V gene lost 1 base and the J gene lost 7 bases, with 11 bases spanning the gap. CDR1 is LGHNA and CDR2 is YNFKEQ in the germline V gene. The CDR3 has 13 amino acids. The DNA of the CDR3 is TGTGCCAGCAGCCAAGGACCTGGAGGGGAGCAGTACTTC. Translation gives CASSQGPGGEQYF.

The CDR3 DNA sequence: TGTGCCAGCAGTTCGCAGGGGCGTAGCGAAAAACTGTTTTTT. It yields the protein CASSSQGRSEKLFF. This rearrangement joins TRBV28 to TRBJ1-4; TRBD1 might be the D (6 bases). CDR1 and CDR2 (germline): MDHEN, SYDVKM. The CDR3 runs to 14 residues. With 4 bases removed from V and 8 bases from J, the gap between germline ends came to 14 bases.